This T cell receptor (beta chain) appears in the sequencing data of a study of Ad26.COV2.S vaccination and SARS-CoV-2 variants. For the study at large: The vaccine Ad26.COV2.S was put into the muscle once, or twice with 56 days between.

About this clone: Its specificity is unknown.

General study findings and limits: Total T cell responses may have been underestimated by the TCR breadth and depth analyses. Recipients of vaccine and of placebo showed similar breadth of their non-spike TCR repertoires.

Using immunoSEQ multiplex PCR, the repertoire was profiled, and TCRdb retains in-frame clones only, with some absent. In the table there are 300,000 to 400,000 clones, around 86% of which are singletons. Per germline, CDR1 KGHSH and CDR2 LQKENI. After removal of 3 bases from V and 0 bases from J, the junction contained 7 bases not matched to a gene. The CDR3 spans 16 residues. Treatment in this sample: around 19 received Ad26.COV2.S at low or high dose, single or two shots; about 5 received placebo; per-sample allocation not given. Samples were taken on day 63 after the first vaccine or placebo injection. Immunization relied on an Ad26 vector, which expressed Wuhan-strain SARS-CoV-2 spike.

Specimen: peripheral blood, collected in a trial of Ad26.COV2.S vaccine versus placebo. This receptor was obtained from a person between 18 and 65 years old who received the Ad26.COV2.S COVID-19 vaccine or a placebo. This chain links TRBV18 with TRBJ1-2, with TRBD1 matching over 7 bases. The CDR3 loop is CASSPRGQTANYGYTF. The DNA of the CDR3 is TGTGCCAGCTCACCGCGGGGACAGACAGCTAACTATGGCTACACCTTC.